This TCR beta chain was obtained from a study of siplizumab effects on memory and regulatory T cells. Only in-frame clones appear in the TCRdb table, and some are missing; sequencing was by immunoSEQ multiplex PCR. The profile shows 90,000 to 140,000 clones, about 93% of them singletons. The material sequenced was CD4+ T cells sorted from blood. This receptor was taken from a human donor in good health.

CDR3 residues: CASSISGLTSYEQYF. The CDR3 DNA follows: TGTGCCAGTAGTATCTCGGGACTAACCTCCTACGAGCAGTACTTC. The V call is TRBV19, the J call TRBJ2-7; the match to TRBD2 covers 7 bases. The germline gives CDR1 LNHDA, CDR2 SQIVND (reference sequence). The V and J ends lost 3 bases and 0 bases, in that order; junction bases with no gene match: 5. The length of the CDR3 is 15 residues.